The entry below describes one TCR beta chain. In the original workflow: Cell counts per sample came from amplifying reference gene primers. The repertoire was sequenced with immunoSEQ multiplex PCR; TCRdb's copy has only in-frame clones and lacks some. Clone size and the V and J calls come from that table; the DNA yielded D and trimming. The sample consists of some 200,000 clones, more than 80% of them appearing once. These data come from a study of blood T cell repertoires in COVID-19. At the level of the study: Whether acute or convalescent, the COVID-19 samples came from the United States, Italy and Spain. Sources were T cells, B-cell-depleted T cells, or PBMCs; the material itself was cDNA or gDNA.

The CDR3 has 15 residues. Germline CDR1 and CDR2: MNHNY and SVGAGI (reference sequence). V was trimmed by 7 bases and J by 0 bases, leaving 13 bases between them. What was sequenced was peripheral blood. The chain joins TRBV6-6 to TRBJ1-5; D gene ambiguous. This TCR came from an older woman with acute or convalescent COVID-19. DNA for the CDR3: TGTGCCAGCACCAACCAGGATCATAGCAATCAGCCCCAGCATTTT. This codes for CASTNQDHSNQPQHF.